The 4 T cell receptor beta chains in this list originate from one sample, sequenced in a study of cytomegalovirus exposure and HLA in healthy donors. The PCR ran on 60 Vbeta and 13 Jbeta primers. The data were produced by immunoSEQ multiplex PCR, yet TCRdb's version contains in-frame clones alone and is incomplete. The data contain fewer than 200,000 clones, less than 80% of them singletons. Material for sequencing was PBMCs. The receptors originated from a man aged 35-49 years in good health and CMV-seronegative.

This sequence joins TRBV27 and TRBJ2-3; TRBD2 aligns across 10 bases. CDR3 size: 16 residues. Germline V gene data show CDR1 as MNHEY and CDR2 as SMNVEV (reference sequence). Germline trimming cut 6 bases from V and 5 bases from J; bases unmatched to any gene: 11. This CDR3 is CASRVLLAGNIDTQYF. The CDR3 DNA reads TGTGCCAGCAGGGTCTTACTAGCGGGAAATATAGATACGCAGTATTTT.

The rearrangement joins TRBV4-2 to TRBJ2-2; D remains unclear. V was trimmed by 0 bases and J by 8 bases, leaving 13 bases between them. This CDR3 region has 15 residues. Germline V CDR1 and CDR2: LGHNA, YNFKEQ. Written as DNA, the CDR3 is TGTGCCAGCAGCCAAGATTGGCCCCGATCAGGGGAGCTGTTTTTT. This gives the protein CASSQDWPRSGELFF.

This sequence joins TRBV5-1 and TRBJ1-1; D is uncertain. The V gene's germline CDR1 is SGHRS and CDR2 YFSETQ. V lost 4 bases to trimming and J lost 1 base, with 8 bases between them. The CDR3 is 13 residues long. The CDR3: CASSQHRNTEAFF. CDR3 bases: TGCGCCAGCAGCCAGCACAGGAACACTGAAGCTTTCTTT.

With regard to this clone: The junction differs from germline at one of its ends, possibly a read error. This chain joins TRBV5-8 and TRBJ2-4; TRBD2 is a possible D gene (5 bases). This CDR3 spans 16 amino acids. Germline values: CDR1 SGHTS, CDR2 YDEGEE. In nucleotides, the CDR3 is TGTGCCAGCAGCTTGGGGTGGGGTCTAGCCAAAAACAGTCAGTACTTC. Translating gives CASSLGWGLAKNSQYF.